This T cell receptor (beta chain) emerged from a study of CD8+ T cells in alopecia areata. Study summary: Treatment comprised oral tofacitinib, 5 to 10 mg twice daily, in treated patients.

Treatment specified: oral pan-JAK inhibitor, 5-10 mg twice daily. Concerning this clone: What it recognizes is unknown.

Germline CDR1 reads LNHDA; CDR2 reads SQIVND (reference sequence). The CDR3 has 13 residues. V gave up 4 bases and J gave up 7 bases, with 14 bases separating them. TCR sequencing used cDNA made by reverse transcription of extracted RNA. Generated by immunoSEQ multiplex PCR, the TCRdb table keeps only in-frame clones and is missing some. The repertoire includes about 210,000 clones, 55% to 70% of them detected once, and around 4.2% sits in the top ten. Study-level points and caveats: Unlike in mice, where it was clearer, TCR sharing across patients was less clear, possibly HLA-related. In lesional scalp, particularly from alopecia totalis/universalis, clonality was higher than in normal scalp. Numerous expanded lesional clones remained in scalp and blood during tofacitinib.

The chain is built from TRBV19 and TRBJ2-7; D is ambiguous. The material sequenced was CD4+ T cells sorted from blood, taken at week 4, from a patient treated with tofacitinib. This sequence was found in a human donor with alopecia areata. The CDR3 is CASSSAQNREQYF. CDR3 in DNA: TGTGCCAGTAGTAGCGCCCAAAATAGAGAGCAGTACTTC.